Below, one T cell receptor beta chain is given with its context. Its cognate antigen is unknown. Clones were read by immunoSEQ multiplex PCR, and TCRdb kept only the in-frame ones, dropping some. The sample yields about 120,000 clones, 80% to 90% seen once. The sample comes from a study of T cell responses to AZD1222 COVID-19 vaccine. Study overall: Second doses that came at about 4 or about 12 weeks were put together.

Study-level findings and limits: Just a handful of AZD1222 recipients tested seropositive at baseline. Vaccine-associated CD4 TCRs ranged over spike, dominating at 160-218 and 743-854.

The receptor's source is an adult in good health. Source: peripheral blood, taken on day 0 of AZD1222 vaccination.

CDR3 in DNA: TGTGCCAGCAGTGATACCCGGGACAGGGCGCTGAATGAGCAGTTCTTC. This encodes CASSDTRDRALNEQFF. The chain carries TRBV27 and TRBJ2-1; 9 positions match TRBD1. With V trimmed by 5 bases and J by 7 bases, 12 bases remained unmatched. The CDR3 extends over 16 amino acids. Germline V gene data show CDR1 as MNHEY and CDR2 as SMNVEV (reference sequence).